This T cell receptor (beta chain) appears in the sequencing data of a study of blood T cells in healthy people across ages. With respect to this clonotype: Its antigen is currently unknown. The junction and the germline gene differ at one end; a read error may be behind it.

Per germline, CDR1 DFQATT and CDR2 SNEGSKA (reference sequence). This CDR3 comprises 13 residues. Overall study findings and caveats: Age brought a roughly linear fall in TCR beta diversity measured per million T cells. Because sorting was not performed, PBMCs prevented conclusive naive versus antigen-experienced comparison.

Combining a sample-barcoded 5' primer with a J-beta primer mix, a second PCR ran for roughly 7 to 12 cycles. Each of the cDNA molecules was tagged by a template-switch adaptor with 12 random nucleotides. TCRdb analysed the 5' RACE reads with MiXCR anew, one entry per CDR3 protein. This sample carries 550,000 to 750,000 distinct CDR3 sequences, over 20% of them seen once, and the ten largest clones take under 4%. The receptor was isolated from a man between 65 and 85 years old in good health. Source material: blood. The chain recombines TRBV20-1 with TRBJ1-1; D gene ambiguous. In DNA form, the CDR3 reads TGCAGTGCTAGCGGTCAGCTGAACACTGAAGCTCTCTTT. Encoded protein: CSASGQLNTEALF.